A selection of T cell receptor beta chains follows, all from one sample in a study of blood T cell repertoires in COVID-19. Clones were read by immunoSEQ multiplex PCR, and TCRdb kept only the in-frame ones, dropping some. The table has around 89,000 clones, about 88% seen once; the top ten hold over 7%. The sample taken for sequencing was peripheral blood. Receptors were obtained from a man in his fifties with acute or convalescent COVID-19. Each CDR3 is given with its conserved first and last residue. A D gene is named only where the DNA matches it firmly. Expanded clones get a size class; other rows say once, few or many, or leave the size out.

TRBJ2-7,few,TRBD2,TRBV2,CASSEQRGYEQYF,TGTGCCAGCAGCGAGCAGCGGGGCTACGAGCAGTACTTC
TRBJ2-1,NA,TRBD1,TRBV5-1,CASSLAGGKFDEQFF,TGCGCCAGCAGCTTGGCAGGGGGTAAGTTCGATGAGCAGTTCTTC
TRBJ2-3,NA,NA,TRBV28,CASSLPLGEMGTDTQYF,TGTGCCAGCAGTTTGCCCCTCGGGGAGATGGGCACAGATACGCAGTATTTT
TRBJ1-1,NA,TRBD1,TRBV20-1,CSASSTGGGEAFF,TGCAGTGCTAGTTCAACAGGGGGCGGTGAAGCTTTCTTT
TRBJ1-4,NA,NA,TRBV7-8,CASSLEAGKLFF,TGTGCCAGCAGCTTAGAAGCGGGAAAACTGTTTTTT
TRBJ2-2,NA,TRBD2,TRBV5-1,CASSLGGAAGELFF,TGCGCCAGCAGCCTCGGGGGGGCGGCCGGGGAGCTGTTTTTT
TRBJ1-1,NA,NA,TRBV28,CASSFPGNSKKAFF,TGTGCCAGCAGTTTTCCCGGGAACAGCAAGAAAGCTTTCTTT
TRBJ1-1,NA,NA,TRBV25-1,CASSEPGPNTEAFF,TGTGCCAGCAGTGAACCGGGTCCGAACACTGAAGCTTTCTTT
TRBJ2-5,NA,NA,TRBV7-9,CASSRTQGLQETQYF,TGTGCCAGCAGTCGTACACAGGGCCTCCAAGAGACCCAGTACTTC
TRBJ2-1,NA,NA,TRBV5-1,CASSLGQANNEQFF,TGCGCCAGCAGCTTGGGACAGGCTAACAATGAGCAGTTCTTC
TRBJ1-4,once,NA,TRBV7-8,CASRPTSGTTNEKLFF,TGTGCCAGCAGACCGACTAGTGGGACAACTAATGAAAAACTGTTTTTT
TRBJ2-3,NA,NA,TRBV19,CASSTRTPTIDYVTDTQYF,TGTGCCAGTAGTACCCGGACGCCCACCATCGACTATGTCACAGATACGCAGTATTTT
TRBJ1-1,NA,TRBD1,TRBV28,CASSSPGQPTRNTEAFF,TGTGCCAGCAGTTCTCCGGGACAGCCAACTCGGAACACTGAAGCTTTCTTT
TRBJ2-5,NA,NA,TRBV5-5,CASSFRQWQETQYF,TGTGCCAGCAGCTTCCGACAGTGGCAAGAGACCCAGTACTTC
TRBJ2-2,once,TRBD1,TRBV3-1/TRBV3-2,CASSRTGGRTGELFF,TGTGCCAGCAGCCGGACAGGGGGCCGAACCGGGGAGCTGTTTTTT
TRBJ1-6,NA,TRBD1,TRBV6-6,CATTGGDSPLHF,TGTGCGACCACAGGGGGGGATTCACCCCTCCACTTT
TRBJ1-5,NA,TRBD1,TRBV5-8,CASSLPGTGDQPQHF,TGTGCCAGCAGCTTGCCCGGGACAGGGGATCAGCCCCAGCATTTT
TRBJ1-6,NA,NA,TRBV30,CAWSDGDNSPLHF,TGTGCCTGGAGTGACGGAGATAATTCACCCCTCCACTTT
TRBJ2-1,NA,NA,TRBV7-3,CASSLFQSGVQFF,TGTGCCAGCAGCTTGTTCCAGTCAGGGGTGCAGTTCTTC
TRBJ1-5,NA,NA,TRBV12-3/TRBV12-4,CASSGDRRQPQHF,TGTGCCAGCAGCGGTGACAGGAGGCAGCCCCAGCATTTT
TRBJ1-3,NA,NA,TRBV3-1/TRBV3-2,CASSPEGSGNTIYF,TGTGCCAGCAGCCCGGAGGGGTCCGGAAACACCATATATTTT
TRBJ1-3,NA,NA,TRBV6-1,CASSAMPGRGGNTIYF,TGTGCCAGCAGTGCCATGCCGGGACGGGGGGGAAACACCATATATTTT
TRBJ2-3,once,TRBD2,TRBV19,CATMWSVSGGQQGTQYF,TGTGCCACCATGTGGTCGGTTAGCGGGGGCCAACAGGGTACGCAGTATTTT
TRBJ1-4,NA,NA,TRBV7-9,CASRAGPPDGEKLFF,TGTGCCAGCAGAGCGGGACCCCCCGATGGAGAAAAACTGTTTTTT
TRBJ1-2,once,NA,TRBV2,CARSGGAANYGYTF,TGTGCCAGGAGTGGTGGGGCAGCTAACTATGGCTACACCTTC
TRBJ2-2,NA,TRBD2,TRBV9,CASSVASGATGELFF,TGTGCCAGCAGCGTAGCTAGCGGGGCGACCGGGGAGCTGTTTTTT
TRBJ2-3,NA,TRBD2,TRBV9,CASSPRGGGGAADTQYF,TGTGCCAGCAGCCCTAGAGGAGGCGGGGGGGCGGCGGATACGCAGTATTTT
TRBJ2-3,NA,NA,TRBV12-3/TRBV12-4,CASSFRDKNTQYF,TGTGCCAGCAGTTTCCGGGACAAAAATACGCAGTATTTT
TRBJ1-6,NA,NA,TRBV28,CASSSGQGFSPLHF,NA
TRBJ1-1,NA,TRBD1,TRBV6-5,CATRWDRGTEAFF,TGTGCCACAAGATGGGACAGGGGCACTGAAGCTTTCTTT
TRBJ2-3,NA,TRBD2,TRBV7-3,CASSSRGLAGDTQYF,TGTGCCAGCAGCTCCCGAGGACTAGCGGGGGATACGCAGTATTTT
TRBJ1-6,few,TRBD1,TRBV5-1,CASSQGGIYNSPLHF,TGCGCCAGCAGCCAGGGGGGCATCTATAATTCACCCCTCCACTTT
TRBJ2-1,NA,TRBD2,TRBV5-1,CASSLDSGGAYEQFF,TGCGCCAGCAGCCTGGACAGCGGGGGGGCCTATGAGCAGTTCTTC
TRBJ2-2,once,NA,TRBV5-6,CASSWGRGSGELFF,TGTGCCAGCAGCTGGGGGCGAGGTTCTGGGGAGCTGTTTTTT
TRBJ2-2,NA,TRBD2,TRBV2,CASSELGGRTGELFF,TGTGCCAGCAGTGAACTGGGAGGGAGAACCGGGGAGCTGTTTTTT
TRBJ2-2,few,TRBD2,TRBV10-2,CASGTRLAGGLGIGELFF,TGCGCCAGCGGGACCCGACTAGCGGGGGGGCTTGGGATCGGGGAGCTGTTTTTT
TRBJ2-3,NA,NA,TRBV29-1,CSVDPGSPDTQYF,TGCAGCGTTGATCCGGGGAGTCCAGATACGCAGTATTTT
TRBJ1-1,NA,NA,TRBV29-1,CSVPGAFF,TGCAGCGTTCCGGGAGCTTTCTTT
TRBJ1-3,NA,NA,TRBV4-2,CASSLGYTIYF,TGTGCCAGCAGCCTCGGTTACACCATATATTTT
TRBJ1-2,NA,NA,TRBV6-5,CAATQGTGGYTF,TGTGCCGCTACTCAGGGGACCGGCGGCTACACCTTC
TRBJ2-3,NA,TRBD2,TRBV4-2,CASSSLAGSGTDTQYF,TGTGCCAGCAGCTCGCTAGCGGGTTCGGGCACAGATACGCAGTATTTT
TRBJ2-2,once,TRBD1,TRBV29-1,CSTGQGITGELFF,TGCAGCACGGGACAGGGGATCACCGGGGAGCTGTTTTTT
TRBJ2-1,NA,TRBD2,TRBV7-3,CASSSSGGRFEYEQFF,TGTGCCAGCAGCTCTAGCGGGGGGAGGTTTGAGTATGAGCAGTTCTTC
TRBJ1-1,NA,NA,TRBV5-6,CASSTGRPFDAFF,TGTGCCAGCAGTACCGGGAGACCCTTTGACGCTTTCTTT
TRBJ1-2,NA,NA,TRBV7-2,CASSSDGRGGYTF,TGTGCCAGCAGCTCGGACGGCCGGGGAGGCTACACCTTC
TRBJ2-2,NA,TRBD2,TRBV2,CARGRGGNTGELFF,TGTGCCCGCGGGCGGGGGGGCAACACCGGGGAGCTGTTTTTT
TRBJ2-7,once,NA,TRBV12-5,CASGFAGGSGGYEQYF,TGTGCTAGTGGTTTCGCAGGGGGGTCCGGAGGCTACGAGCAGTACTTC
TRBJ2-1,NA,TRBD2,TRBV30,CAWSGTSRDNEQFF,TGTGCCTGGAGTGGGACTAGCCGCGACAATGAGCAGTTCTTC
TRBJ1-1,NA,NA,TRBV7-9,CASSLVGVGAFF,TGTGCCAGCAGCTTAGTAGGGGTGGGAGCTTTCTTT
TRBJ1-2,NA,NA,TRBV2,CASTQGYGYTF,TGTGCCAGCACACAGGGATATGGCTACACCTTC